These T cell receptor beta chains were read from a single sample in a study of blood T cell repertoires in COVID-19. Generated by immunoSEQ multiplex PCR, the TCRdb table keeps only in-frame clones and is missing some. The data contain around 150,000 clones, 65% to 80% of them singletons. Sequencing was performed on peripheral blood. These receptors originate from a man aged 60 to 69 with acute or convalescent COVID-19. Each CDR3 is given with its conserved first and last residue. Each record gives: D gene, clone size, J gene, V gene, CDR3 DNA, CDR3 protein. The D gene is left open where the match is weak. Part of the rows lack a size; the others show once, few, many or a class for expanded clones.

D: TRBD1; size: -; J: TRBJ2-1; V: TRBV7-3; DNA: TGTGCCAGCAGTCCAGGGGGCGCCTACAATGAGCAGTTCTTC; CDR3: CASSPGGAYNEQFF
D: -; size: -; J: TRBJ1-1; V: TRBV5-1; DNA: TGCGCCAGCAGCCGGGGACAAATCATGAACACTGAAGCTTTCTTT; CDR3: CASSRGQIMNTEAFF
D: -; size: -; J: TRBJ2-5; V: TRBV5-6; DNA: TGTGCCAGCAGCAATGTTAGCGGTTGGGGGGAGACCCAGTACTTC; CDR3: CASSNVSGWGETQYF
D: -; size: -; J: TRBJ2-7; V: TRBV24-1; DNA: TGTGCCACCAGTGATCGGGTCGGAGTCTACGAGCAGTACTTC; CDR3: CATSDRVGVYEQYF
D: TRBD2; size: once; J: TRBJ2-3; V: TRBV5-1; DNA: TGCGCCAGCAGCTTAGGTCCTAGCGGGAGAATTGGGACAGATACGCAGTATTTT; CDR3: CASSLGPSGRIGTDTQYF
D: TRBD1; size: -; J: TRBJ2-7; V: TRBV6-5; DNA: TGTGCCAGCAGTTACCCGGACAGGGGGCCCTACGAGCAGTACTTC; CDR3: CASSYPDRGPYEQYF
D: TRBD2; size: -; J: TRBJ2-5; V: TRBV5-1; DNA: TGCGCCAGCAGCGCCGGCAGCGGGAGTGAGTTAGAGACCCAGTACTTC; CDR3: CASSAGSGSELETQYF
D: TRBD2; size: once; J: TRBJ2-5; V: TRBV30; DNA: TGTGCCTGTTTAGCGGGAGATGGAGAGACCCAGTACTTC; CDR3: CACLAGDGETQYF
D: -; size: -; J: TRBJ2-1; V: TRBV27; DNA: TGTGCCAGCGCTCGGAGATCTGGGTACAATGAGCAGTTCTTC; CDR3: CASARRSGYNEQFF
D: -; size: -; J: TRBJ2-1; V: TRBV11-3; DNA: TGTGCCAGCAGCTTAAGGGGAAGCGGGAATGAGCAGTTCTTC; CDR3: CASSLRGSGNEQFF
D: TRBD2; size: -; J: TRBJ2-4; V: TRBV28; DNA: TGTGCCAGCAGCCCCCCGGGACTAGCGGGCGTAGCCAAAAACATTCAGTACTTC; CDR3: CASSPPGLAGVAKNIQYF
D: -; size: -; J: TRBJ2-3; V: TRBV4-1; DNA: TGCGCCAGCAGCCAAGATACTAGCGATACGCAGTATTTT; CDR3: CASSQDTSDTQYF
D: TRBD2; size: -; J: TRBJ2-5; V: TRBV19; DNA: TGTGCCAGTAGCCGAAGGGAGGGGGAGACCCAGTACTTC; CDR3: CASSRREGETQYF
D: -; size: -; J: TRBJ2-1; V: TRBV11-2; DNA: TGTGCCAGCAGCTTAGGGACAAACATGGGTGAGCAGTTCTTC; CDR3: CASSLGTNMGEQFF
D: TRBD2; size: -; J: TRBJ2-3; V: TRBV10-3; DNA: TGTGCCATCCAGAGCGGGAGGGCCGATGCAGATACGCAGTATTTT; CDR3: CAIQSGRADADTQYF
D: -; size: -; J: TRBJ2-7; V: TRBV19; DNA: TGTGCCAGCAAAAATCAGGTTAGCTCCTACGAGCAGTACTTC; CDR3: CASKNQVSSYEQYF
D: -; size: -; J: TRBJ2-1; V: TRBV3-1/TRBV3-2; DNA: TGTGCCAGCAGCCGTTACAGGGGAGGCGAGCAGTTCTTC; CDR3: CASSRYRGGEQFF
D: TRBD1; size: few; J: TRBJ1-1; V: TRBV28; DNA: TGTGCCAGCAGTTTAGGGGACAGGGGGACTACTGAAGCTTTCTTT; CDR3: CASSLGDRGTTEAFF
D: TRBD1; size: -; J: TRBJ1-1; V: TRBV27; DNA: TGTGCCAGCAGTTGGCAGGGGGCCGGCGACACTGAAGCTTTCTTT; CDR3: CASSWQGAGDTEAFF
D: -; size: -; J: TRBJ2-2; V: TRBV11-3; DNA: TGTGCCAGCAGCTTTGGGAGGCGGGAGCTGTTTTTT; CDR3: CASSFGRRELFF
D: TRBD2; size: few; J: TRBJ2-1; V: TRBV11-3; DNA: TGTGCCAGCAGCTTAGGGACTAGCGGGAATGGTCCTCAGTTCTTC; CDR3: CASSLGTSGNGPQFF
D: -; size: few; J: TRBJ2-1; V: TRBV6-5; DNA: TGTGCCAGCAGGGCTAGCGACTACAATGAGCAGTTCTTC; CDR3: CASRASDYNEQFF
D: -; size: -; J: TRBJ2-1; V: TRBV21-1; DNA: TGTGCCAGCTGGGGACTAGCGGGGACCTACAATGAGCAGTTCTTC; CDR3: CASWGLAGTYNEQFF
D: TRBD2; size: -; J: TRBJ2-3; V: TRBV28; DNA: TGTGCCAGCAGTTCCCCCCCCGGACTAGCGGGGAACACAGATACGCAGTATTTT; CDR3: CASSSPPGLAGNTDTQYF
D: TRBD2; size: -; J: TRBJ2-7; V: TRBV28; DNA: TGTGCCAGCAGTTTATGGGGACTAGCGGGAGGGCTAGGGGAGCAGTACTTC; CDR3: CASSLWGLAGGLGEQYF
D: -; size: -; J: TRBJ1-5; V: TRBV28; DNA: TGTGCCAGCAGTTTAAACTTCAATCAGCCCCAGCATTTT; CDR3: CASSLNFNQPQHF
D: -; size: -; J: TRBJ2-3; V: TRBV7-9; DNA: TGTGCCAGCAGCTTAGGGACTACACGAGAACGCACAGATACGCAGTATTTT; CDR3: CASSLGTTRERTDTQYF
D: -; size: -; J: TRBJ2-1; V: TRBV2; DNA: TGTGCCAGCAGTGATGGTCGGGAACCCTCCAATGAGCAGTTCTTC; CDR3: CASSDGREPSNEQFF
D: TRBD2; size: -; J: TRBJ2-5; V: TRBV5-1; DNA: TGCGCCAGCAGCTCGGGACTAGCGGGAGGCCCGCTCCAAGAGACCCAGTACTTC; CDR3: CASSSGLAGGPLQETQYF
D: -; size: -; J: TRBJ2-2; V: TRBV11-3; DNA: TGTGCCAGCAGCTCCCGGGCGGGCCCGAACACCGGGGAGCTGTTTTTT; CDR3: CASSSRAGPNTGELFF
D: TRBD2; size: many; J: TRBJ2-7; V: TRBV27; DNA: TGTGCCAGCAGTTTAAGAGCGGGAGCGGGCTACGAGCAGTACTTC; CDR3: CASSLRAGAGYEQYF
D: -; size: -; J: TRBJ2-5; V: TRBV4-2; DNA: TGTGCCAGCGCCCAGGTCCAGGGTATAGAGACCCAGTACTTC; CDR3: CASAQVQGIETQYF
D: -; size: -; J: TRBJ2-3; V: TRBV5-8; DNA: TGTGCCAGCAGCTTGGTGCCGGGACATCTCACAGATACGCAGTATTTT; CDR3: CASSLVPGHLTDTQYF